This T cell receptor beta chain was obtained from a study of metastatic and nonmetastatic thyroid tumors. Across the whole study: Malignant thyroid and benign thyroid patients provided blood and tumor or nodule tissue whose repertoires were compared.

Thyroid surgery had not been preceded by any treatment in any patient. The trim removed 5 bases at V and 10 bases at J, leaving 8 bases unmatched. The germline CDR1 and CDR2 sequences are LNHDA and SQIVND (reference sequence). This CDR3 has 15 amino acids. Per the authors' pipeline: Clinicopathological groups differed in CDR3, with these differences serving to build a distant-metastasis classifier for papillary thyroid cancer. TCRdb re-processed the PCR reads through MiXCR. The V and J calls, along with clone size, are taken from TCRdb and not from the paper's own processing. The sample contains 21,000 or so clones, about a tenth of which appear only once. Concerning this clone itself: What it binds is unknown.

Broader study findings: For both blood and tumor, malignant thyroid tumors reportedly showed significantly higher TCR beta diversity than benign nodules did.

The J gene is TRBJ1-6, the V gene TRBV19, with 10 bases lining up with TRBD1. The sequence was obtained from a female donor with papillary thyroid cancer or a benign thyroid nodule (not recorded which). Some clones in this sample may be carry-over from other donors' samples. Material for sequencing was blood. The CDR3 DNA reads TGTGCCAGTAGTGTACTGACAGGGGGCGGCTCACCCCTCCACTTT. This translates into CASSVLTGGGSPLHF. The variable domain in full, completed from reference TRBV19 and TRBJ1-6, reads DGGITQSPKYLFRKEGQNVTLSCEQNLNHDAMYWYRQDPGQGLRLIYYSQIVNDFQKGDIAEGYSVSREKKESFPLTVTSAQKNPTAFYLCASSVLTGGGSPLHFGNGTRLTVT.